This T cell receptor beta chain comes out of a study of blood T cell repertoires in COVID-19. About the study: Italy, Spain and the United States were the sources of the convalescent and acute COVID-19 samples. T cells, B-cell-depleted T cells, or PBMCs supplied cDNA or gDNA.

CDR3 length: 13 residues. CDR1 is LNHDA, CDR2 SQIVND, per germline (reference sequence). V was cut by 7 bases and J by 1 base, with 10 bases left in between. Authors' processing steps: How many nucleated cells were present was estimated from reference gene primer amplification. Measured with immunoSEQ multiplex PCR; TCRdb has only the in-frame clones, and not every one. V and J calls and clone size come straight from that table; D and trimming were deduced from the DNA. Among around 71,000 clones listed, around 85% were seen once. Sequenced sample: peripheral blood. The V call is TRBV19, the J call TRBJ1-1; D is perhaps TRBD1 (6 bases). The clonotype comes from a man aged 65-85 years with acute or convalescent COVID-19. The CDR3 loop is CASNIRGNTEAFF. DNA of the CDR3: TGTGCCAGTAATATCAGGGGGAACACTGAAGCTTTCTTT.